These 20 T cell receptor beta chains came from one sample sequenced in a study of control samples from healthy donors and cancer patients. Sequenced by immunoSEQ multiplex PCR; TCRdb stores in-frame clones only, minus some. Counted here are 150,000 to 200,000 clones, 85% to 95% occurring once; the ten biggest clones make up about 1.4%. The sequencing sample was made of blood. These receptors came from a woman between 18 and 30 years old in good health.

This chain connects TRBV5-1 to TRBJ2-5, with TRBD2 matching 11 bases. V dropped 2 bases and J dropped 5; count of bases not matched to a gene: 2. This CDR3 has 14 residues. CDR1 is SGHRS, CDR2 YFSETQ, per germline. CDR3 loop: CASSFASGRETQYF. The CDR3 region has the DNA TGCGCCAGCAGCTTCGCTAGCGGGAGGGAGACCCAGTACTTC.

The genes are TRBV19 and TRBJ2-1; 8 nucleotides line up with TRBD2. This CDR3 has 15 amino acids. Per the germline V gene, CDR1 is LNHDA and CDR2 is SQIVND (reference sequence). After removal of 6 bases from V and 7 bases from J, the junction contained 11 bases not matched to a gene. CDR3 coding DNA: TGTGCCAGTAGCAAACGGGAGGGGAAGGGGAATGAGCAGTTCTTC. As protein: CASSKREGKGNEQFF.

CDR3 region: CASSLSEGQEAFF. The CDR3 DNA follows: TGTGCCAGCAGCTTATCAGAAGGACAAGAAGCTTTCTTT. This chain joins TRBV11-2 and TRBJ1-1, with TRBD1 as a possible D gene (5 bases). Trimming left V 2 bases short and J 8 bases short, with 12 bases between. CDR1 SGHAT and CDR2 FQNNGV come from the germline V gene. The CDR3 spans 13 residues. The variable domain in full, completed from reference TRBV11-2 and TRBJ1-1, reads EAGVAQSPRYKIIEKRQSVAFWCNPISGHATLYWYQQILGQGPKLLIQFQNNGVVDDSQLPKDRFSAERLKGVDSTLKIQPAKLEDSAVYLCASSLSEGQEAFFGQGTRLTVV.

This chain uses TRBV6-2 or TRBV6-3 with TRBJ2-7; 9 bases line up with TRBD2. Germline V lookup: CDR1 MNHEY, CDR2 SVGEGT. The CDR3 contains 15 residues. J was trimmed by 6 bases and V by 5 bases; bases with no gene match: 11. The CDR3 DNA sequence: TGTGCCAGCAGTCCGCATAGCGGGAGTAAGACCGAGCAGTACTTC. This sequence encodes CASSPHSGSKTEQYF.

The chain recombines TRBV29-1 with TRBJ1-3; possibly TRBD1 for D (5 bases). The germline CDR1 and CDR2 sequences are SQVTM and ANQGSEA. CDR3 length: 15 amino acids. V was cut by 2 bases and J by 4 bases, with 15 bases left in between. The CDR3 loop is CSVELSGGMGNTIYF. The CDR3 coding sequence is TGCAGCGTTGAATTATCTGGGGGAATGGGAAACACCATATATTTT.

This clone was found a few times. The rearrangement links TRBV15 to TRBJ1-3; 7 bases align to TRBD1. Unmatched junction bases numbered 5, after V lost 0 bases and J lost 0 bases. Germline V gives CDR1 LNHNV, CDR2 YYDKDF (reference sequence). This CDR3 comprises 17 residues. The CDR3 DNA follows: TGTGCCACCAGCAGAGATCGAGGGACAGACTCTGGAAACACCATATATTTT. The encoded protein is CATSRDRGTDSGNTIYF.

J is TRBJ2-3 and V is TRBV9; tentatively, D is TRBD2 (9 bases). The V gene lost 2 bases and the J gene lost 4 bases, with 29 bases spanning the gap. The germline gives CDR1 SGDLS, CDR2 YYNGEE. This CDR3 region has 20 residues. As DNA, the CDR3 is TGTGCCAGCAGCGTGGGGACAGGTAGGCGCGGGGGGGCCGAGGCAGATACGCAGTATTTT. This sequence encodes CASSVGTGRRGGAEADTQYF.

The genes are TRBV25-1 and TRBJ2-7; TRBD2 aligns across 7 bases. V dropped 4 bases and J dropped 2; count of bases not matched to a gene: 8. Germline CDR1 and CDR2: MGHDK and SYGVNS. The CDR3 length is 15 residues. As DNA, the CDR3 is TGTGCCAGCAGTGGCGGCGGGAGAAACCCCTACGAGCAGTACTTC. Translating it yields CASSGGGRNPYEQYF.

The chain uses TRBV7-8 and TRBJ1-2; weak D call: TRBD1 (6 bases). Germline V gene lookup returns CDR1 SGHVS and CDR2 FQNEAQ. The V end was cut by 5 bases, the J end by 7 bases, with 17 bases between. The CDR3 has 14 residues. This CDR3 is CASSRGAGDGGYTF. DNA for the CDR3: TGTGCCAGCAGCCGAGGGGCAGGGGATGGTGGCTACACCTTC.

The chain recombines TRBV21-1 with TRBJ2-7; whether TRBD1, the table's D call, matches the DNA was not checked. TRBV21-1 has pseudogene status. The CDR3 runs 14 residues. The CDR3 here is CARRGQTTSYEQYF. The CDR3 DNA reads as TGTGCCAGGAGAGGACAGACAACCTCCTACGAGCAGTACTTC.

The chain recombines TRBV13 with TRBJ1-2; no reliable D call. Trimming left V 6 bases short and J 6 bases short, with 17 bases between. The germline V gene has CDR1 PRHDT and CDR2 FYEKMQ (reference sequence). The CDR3 runs to 14 residues. The CDR3 region has the DNA TGTGCCAGCAGTTATTATGGGGTGCCGGATGGCTACACCTTC. Its translation: CASSYYGVPDGYTF.

J is TRBJ1-5 and V is TRBV3-1 (or the pseudogene TRBV3-2); D unresolved. V shed 2 bases and J shed 7 bases, with 12 bases lying between them. This CDR3 region has 14 residues. Germline CDR1 and CDR2: LGHDT and YNNKEL (reference sequence). The DNA of the CDR3 is TGTGCCAGCAGCCAACGGGAAGTCGTCCAGCCCCAGCATTTT. It yields the protein CASSQREVVQPQHF.

J is TRBJ1-1 and V is TRBV10-3, with TRBD1 identical over 8 bases. Trimming cost V 10 bases and J 4 bases; bases outside gene matches: 11. The CDR3 sequence is 14 residues long. The germline gives CDR1 ENHRY, CDR2 SYGVKD. CDR3 DNA sequence: TGTGCCACCTCCCGGACAGGGAAAGGCACTGAAGCTTTCTTT. The encoded protein is CATSRTGKGTEAFF.

On this clone: At one of its ends the junction is not consistent with the germline gene, which may arise from a read error. V gene TRBV7-7 combines with J gene TRBJ1-5; tentatively, D is TRBD1 (5 bases). Germline CDR1 SSHAT, CDR2 FNYEAQ (reference sequence). The CDR3 is made up of 17 amino acids. The CDR3 coding sequence is TGTGCTAGCAGCTTACTAGGGGACCGCTATAGCAATCAGCCCCAGCATTTT. Translating gives CASSLLGDRYSNQPQHF.

The chain employs TRBV3-1 (or the pseudogene TRBV3-2) and TRBJ2-6; unclear D gene. This CDR3 is 18 amino acids long. The V gene's germline CDR1 is LGHDT and CDR2 YNNKEL (reference sequence). The V end lost 0 bases, the J end lost 0 bases, and 12 bases lay between the germline ends. In nucleotides, the CDR3 is TGTGCCAGCAGCCAAGAAGTGAAGGATAACTCTGGGGCCAACGTCCTGACTTTC. This codes for CASSQEVKDNSGANVLTF.

V gene TRBV4-2 combines with J gene TRBJ2-7; D unresolved. Germline V lookup: CDR1 LGHNA, CDR2 YNFKEQ. The length of the CDR3 is 15 residues. The ends were cut back, 0 bases at V and 2 bases at J, with 11 bases in the middle. CDR3 sequence: CASSQEATRPYEQYF. The CDR3 DNA reads as TGTGCCAGCAGCCAAGAGGCTACCCGTCCCTACGAGCAGTACTTC.

CDR3 nucleotide sequence: TGTGCCAGCAGCCAAGTGCGGCCTTATGGCTACACCTTC. Translation: CASSQVRPYGYTF. The rearrangement links TRBV3-1 (or the pseudogene TRBV3-2) to TRBJ1-2; D uncertain. CDR3 length equals 13 residues. V was shortened by 1 base and J by 5 bases, with 8 bases between the two germline ends. Germline loops: CDR1 LGHDT, CDR2 YNNKEL (reference sequence).

The rearrangement joins TRBV4-1 to TRBJ1-5, with D perhaps matching TRBD1 (6 bases). Trimming pared 1 base from V and 9 bases from J, leaving 10 bases between. This CDR3 has 13 residues. CDR1 and CDR2 from the germline V gene are MGHRA and YSYEKL. CDR3 region: CASSQAGDGPQHF. CDR3 nucleotide sequence: TGCGCCAGCAGCCAAGCAGGGGACGGGCCCCAGCATTTT.

The chain couples TRBV29-1 to TRBJ1-1; TRBD1 aligns across 7 bases. Germline V gene sequence: CDR1 SQVTM, CDR2 ANQGSEA. The CDR3 runs to 15 residues. J gave up 3 bases and V 1 base, and 8 bases lay outside the gene matches. The CDR3 sequence: CSVEGLGGRDTEAFF. In DNA, the CDR3 is TGCAGCGTTGAAGGTTTAGGGGGCCGGGACACTGAAGCTTTCTTT.

The CDR3 DNA is TGTGCCAGCAGTTTAAGTGGAAGGGGAGGCACTGAAGCTTTCTTT. Amino acid sequence: CASSLSGRGGTEAFF. The gene calls are TRBV28 and TRBJ1-1, with D possibly TRBD1 on 5 matching bases. The ends were cut back, 2 bases at V and 4 bases at J, with 14 bases in the middle. The CDR3 is made up of 15 amino acids. Germline CDR1 MDHEN, CDR2 SYDVKM.